This T cell receptor beta chain is drawn from a study of Ad26.COV2.S vaccination and SARS-CoV-2 variants. The overall study: Administration of Ad26.COV2.S was intramuscular, either once or twice 56 days apart. Findings and caveats of the study: Higher spike-specific TCR breadth was found in vaccine recipients than in placebo recipients. Once vaccination had occurred, spike-specific CD8+ and CD4+ T cell responses reportedly showed substantial breadth.

The CDR3 is 12 residues long. Trimming took off 8 bases at V and 2 bases at J, with 6 bases between the two ends. The germline gives CDR1 KGHSH, CDR2 LQKENI. Remarks on this clone: Its matching antigen is unknown.

Method: immunoSEQ multiplex PCR; TCRdb's copy keeps in-frame clones and lacks some. The sample has over 400,000 clones, 90% seen once. As for treatment: around 19 received Ad26.COV2.S at low or high dose, single or two shots; about 5 received placebo; per-sample allocation not given. All samples were drawn on day 63, counting from the first vaccine or placebo injection. Wuhan-strain spike was delivered by a replication-incompetent Ad26 vector. This specimen consisted of peripheral blood, obtained in a trial of Ad26.COV2.S vaccine versus placebo. The rearrangement uses TRBV18 and TRBJ2-2; unclear D gene. This clonotype was obtained from a person between 18 and 59 years old who received the Ad26.COV2.S COVID-19 vaccine or a placebo. CDR3: CASGVNTGELFF. The CDR3 bases are TGTGCCAGCGGAGTTAACACCGGGGAGCTGTTTTTT.